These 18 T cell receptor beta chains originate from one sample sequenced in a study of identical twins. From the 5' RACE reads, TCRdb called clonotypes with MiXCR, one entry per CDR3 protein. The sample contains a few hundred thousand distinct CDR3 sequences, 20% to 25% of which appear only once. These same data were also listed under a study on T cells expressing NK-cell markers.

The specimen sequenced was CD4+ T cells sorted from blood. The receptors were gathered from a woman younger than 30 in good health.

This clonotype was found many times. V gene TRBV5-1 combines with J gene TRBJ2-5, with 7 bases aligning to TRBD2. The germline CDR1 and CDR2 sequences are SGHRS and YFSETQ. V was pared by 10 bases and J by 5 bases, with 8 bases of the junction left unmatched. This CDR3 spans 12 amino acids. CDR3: CASSTSLETQYF. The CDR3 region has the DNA TGCGCCTCCTCGACTAGCTTGGAGACCCAGTACTTC.

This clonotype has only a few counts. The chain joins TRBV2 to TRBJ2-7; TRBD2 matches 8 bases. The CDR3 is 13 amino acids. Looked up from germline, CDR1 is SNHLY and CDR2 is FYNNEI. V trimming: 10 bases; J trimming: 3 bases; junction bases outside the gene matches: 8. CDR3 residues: CANREGRSYEQYF. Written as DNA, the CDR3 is TGTGCCAACCGGGAGGGAAGAAGCTACGAGCAGTACTTC. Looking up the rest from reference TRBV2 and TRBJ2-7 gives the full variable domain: EPEVTQTPSHQVTQMGQEVILRCVPISNHLYFYWYRQILGQKVEFLVSFYNNEISEKSEIFDDQFSVERPDGSNFTLKIRSTKLEDSAMYFCANREGRSYEQYFGPGTRLTVT.

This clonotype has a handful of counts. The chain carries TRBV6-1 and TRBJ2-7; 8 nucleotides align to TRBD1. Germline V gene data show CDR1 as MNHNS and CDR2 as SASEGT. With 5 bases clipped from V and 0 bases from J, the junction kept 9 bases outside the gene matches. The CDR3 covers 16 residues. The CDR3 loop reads CASSIRGQGLSYEQYF. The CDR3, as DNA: TGTGCCAGCAGTATCCGAGGACAGGGCCTCTCCTACGAGCAGTACTTC.

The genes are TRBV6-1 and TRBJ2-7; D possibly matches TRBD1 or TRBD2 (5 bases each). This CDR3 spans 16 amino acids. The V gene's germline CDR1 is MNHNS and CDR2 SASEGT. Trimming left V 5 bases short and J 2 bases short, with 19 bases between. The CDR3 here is CASSPSYTGRTYEQYF. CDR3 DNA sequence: TGTGCCAGCAGTCCTTCCTACACGGGGCGCACCTACGAGCAGTACTTC.

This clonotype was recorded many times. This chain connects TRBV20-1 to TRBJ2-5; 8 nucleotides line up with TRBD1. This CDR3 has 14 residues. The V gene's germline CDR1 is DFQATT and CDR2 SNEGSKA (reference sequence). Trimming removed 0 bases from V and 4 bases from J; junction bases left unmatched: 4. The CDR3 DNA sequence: TGCAGTGCTAGAGAGGGGCAGGGGGCAGAGACCCAGTACTTC. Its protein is CSAREGQGAETQYF.

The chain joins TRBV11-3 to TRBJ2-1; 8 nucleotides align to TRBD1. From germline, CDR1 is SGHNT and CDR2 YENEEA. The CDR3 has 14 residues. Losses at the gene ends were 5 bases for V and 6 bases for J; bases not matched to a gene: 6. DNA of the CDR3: TGTGCCAGCAGCCAGGACAGGGACATCAATGAGCAGTTCTTC. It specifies CASSQDRDINEQFF.

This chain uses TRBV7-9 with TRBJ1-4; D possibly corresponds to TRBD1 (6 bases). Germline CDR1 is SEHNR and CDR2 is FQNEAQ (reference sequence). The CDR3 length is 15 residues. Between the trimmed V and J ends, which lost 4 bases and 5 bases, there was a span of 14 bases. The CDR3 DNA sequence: TGTGCCAGCAGCTCGTCCGGACAGAGAAATGAAAAACTGTTTTTT. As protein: CASSSSGQRNEKLFF. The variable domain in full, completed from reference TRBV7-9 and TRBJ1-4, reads DTGVSQNPRHKITKRGQNVTFRCDPISEHNRLYWYRQTLGQGPEFLTYFQNEAQLEKSRLLSDRFSAERPKGSFSTLEIQRTEQGDSAMYLCASSSSGQRNEKLFFGSGTQLSVL.

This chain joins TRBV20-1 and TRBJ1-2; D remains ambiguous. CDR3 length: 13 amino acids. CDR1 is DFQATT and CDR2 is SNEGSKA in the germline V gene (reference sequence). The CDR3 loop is CSVRFARNYGYTF. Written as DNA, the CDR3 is TGCAGCGTAAGATTTGCCCGCAACTATGGCTACACCTTC.

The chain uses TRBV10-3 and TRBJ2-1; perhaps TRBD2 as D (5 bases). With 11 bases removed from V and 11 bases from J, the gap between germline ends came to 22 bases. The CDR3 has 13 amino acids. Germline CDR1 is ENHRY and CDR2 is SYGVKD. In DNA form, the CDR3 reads TGTGCCTTACTCGACGTCTCCCGAGGGAAGCAGTTCTTC. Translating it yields CALLDVSRGKQFF.

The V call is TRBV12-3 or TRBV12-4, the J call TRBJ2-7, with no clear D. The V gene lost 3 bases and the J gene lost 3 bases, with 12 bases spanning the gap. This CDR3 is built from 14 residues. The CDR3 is CASSFFGRIYEQYF. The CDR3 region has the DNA TGTGCCAGCAGTTTCTTCGGACGGATCTACGAGCAGTACTTC.

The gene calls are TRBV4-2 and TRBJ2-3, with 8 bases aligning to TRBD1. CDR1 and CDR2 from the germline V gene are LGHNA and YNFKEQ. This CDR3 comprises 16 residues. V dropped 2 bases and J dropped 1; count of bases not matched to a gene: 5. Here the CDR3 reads CASSQQGAARTDTQYF. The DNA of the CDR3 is TGTGCCAGCAGCCAACAGGGGGCGGCTCGCACAGATACGCAGTATTTT.

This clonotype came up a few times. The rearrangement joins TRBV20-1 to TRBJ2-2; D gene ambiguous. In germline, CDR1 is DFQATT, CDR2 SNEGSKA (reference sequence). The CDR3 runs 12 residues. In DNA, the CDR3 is TGCAGCGGGCACGGGTACACCGGGGAGCTGTTTTTT. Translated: CSGHGYTGELFF.

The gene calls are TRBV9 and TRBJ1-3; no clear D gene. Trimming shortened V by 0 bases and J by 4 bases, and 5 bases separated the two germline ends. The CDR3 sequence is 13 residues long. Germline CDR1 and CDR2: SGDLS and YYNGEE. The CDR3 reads CASSVEAGNTIYF. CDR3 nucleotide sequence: TGTGCCAGCAGCGTAGAGGCGGGAAACACCATATATTTT.

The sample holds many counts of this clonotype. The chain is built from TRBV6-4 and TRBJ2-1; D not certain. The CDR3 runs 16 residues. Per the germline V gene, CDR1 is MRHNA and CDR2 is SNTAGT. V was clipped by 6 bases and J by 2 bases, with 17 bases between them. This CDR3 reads CASSPVTSGTYNEQFF. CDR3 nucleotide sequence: TGTGCCAGCAGCCCGGTCACCTCGGGCACCTACAATGAGCAGTTCTTC.

The CDR3 region has the DNA TGCGCCAGCAGCTACTATGGACAGCATAAAAAAGCTTTCTTT. Translating gives CASSYYGQHKKAFF. The chain couples TRBV5-1 to TRBJ1-1, with a possible D match to TRBD1 (6 bases). The CDR3 is made up of 14 amino acids. V was clipped by 3 bases and J by 9 bases, with 18 bases between them. The germline CDR1 and CDR2 sequences are SGHRS and YFSETQ.

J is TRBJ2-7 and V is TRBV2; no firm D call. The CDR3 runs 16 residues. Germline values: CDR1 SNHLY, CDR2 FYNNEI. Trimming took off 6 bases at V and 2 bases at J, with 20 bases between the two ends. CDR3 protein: CASSSRRVGEAYEQYF. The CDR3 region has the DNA TGTGCCAGCAGCTCCCGACGGGTCGGTGAAGCCTACGAGCAGTACTTC.

As DNA, the CDR3 is TGTGCCAGCAGTGAAACTCTGGGAAACACAGATACGCAGTATTTT. Its translation is CASSETLGNTDTQYF. The rearrangement links TRBV6-4 to TRBJ2-3; D is unresolved. Germline V gene sequence: CDR1 MRHNA, CDR2 SNTAGT. The CDR3 contains 15 residues. Trimming removed 3 bases at V and 2 bases at J, with 12 bases between.

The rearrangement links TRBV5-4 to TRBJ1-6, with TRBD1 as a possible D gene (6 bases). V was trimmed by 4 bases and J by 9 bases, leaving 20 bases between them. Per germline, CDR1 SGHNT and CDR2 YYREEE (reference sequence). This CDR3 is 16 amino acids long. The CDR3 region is CASSAAGGASSSPLHF. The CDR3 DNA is TGTGCCAGCAGCGCCGCGGGGGGGGCGTCGAGTTCACCCCTCCACTTT.